This T cell receptor beta chain emerged from a study of blood T cells in healthy people across ages. The study's findings and limits: The study could not conclusively compare naive and antigen-experienced cells, given its unsorted PBMCs.

It was with a sample-barcoded 5' primer and a J-beta primer mix that a second PCR of roughly 7 to 12 cycles was run. TCRdb itself ran the 5' RACE reads through MiXCR, one entry per CDR3 protein. The sample holds about 1.5 million distinct CDR3 sequences, roughly 43% seen once. CDR1 LGHNA and CDR2 YSLEER come from the germline V gene. V gave up 0 bases and J gave up 7 bases, with 15 bases separating them. The CDR3 is made up of 15 amino acids. This clonotype was detected a few times. Its antigen is currently unknown. Sequenced input: blood. This rearrangement joins TRBV4-3 to TRBJ1-2; maybe TRBD1 (5 bases). The clonotype originates from a woman aged 18-29 years in good health. The CDR3 region is CASSQDPRGMSGYTF. Here the CDR3 DNA reads TGCGCCAGCAGCCAAGATCCACGGGGGATGAGTGGCTACACCTTC.